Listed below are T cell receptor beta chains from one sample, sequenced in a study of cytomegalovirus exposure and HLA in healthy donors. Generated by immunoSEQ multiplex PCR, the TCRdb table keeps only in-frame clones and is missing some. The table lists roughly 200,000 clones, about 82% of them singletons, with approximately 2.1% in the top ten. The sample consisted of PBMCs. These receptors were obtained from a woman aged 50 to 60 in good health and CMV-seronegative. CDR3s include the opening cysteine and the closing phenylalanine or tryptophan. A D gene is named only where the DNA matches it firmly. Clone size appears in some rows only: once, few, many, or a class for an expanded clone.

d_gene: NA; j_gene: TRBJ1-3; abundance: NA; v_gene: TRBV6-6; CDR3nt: TGTGCCAGCGAGGGTATCTCTGGAAACACCATATATTTT; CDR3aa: CASEGISGNTIYF
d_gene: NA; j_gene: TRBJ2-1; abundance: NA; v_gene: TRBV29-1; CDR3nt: TGCAGCGTTGAATGGAGAAAAGGGGGGCAGTTCTTC; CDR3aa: CSVEWRKGGQFF
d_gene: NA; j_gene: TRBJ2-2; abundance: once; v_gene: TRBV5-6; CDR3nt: TGTGCCAGCAGCTTAGCGGGACAGGTGAACACCGGGGAGCTGTTTTTT; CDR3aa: CASSLAGQVNTGELFF
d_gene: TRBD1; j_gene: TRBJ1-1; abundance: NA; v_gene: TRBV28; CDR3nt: TGTGCCAGCAGTTTCCCGGCAGGGGGTATGGCTGAAGCTTTCTTT; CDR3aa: CASSFPAGGMAEAFF
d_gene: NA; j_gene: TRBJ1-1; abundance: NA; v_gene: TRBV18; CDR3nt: TGTGCCAGCTCACCCCTCAGAATGAACACTGAAGCTTTCTTT; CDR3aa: CASSPLRMNTEAFF
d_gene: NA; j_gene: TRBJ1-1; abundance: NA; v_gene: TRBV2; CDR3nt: TGTGCCAGCAGTGAACATGAAGCGAGAACTGAAGCTTTCTTT; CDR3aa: CASSEHEARTEAFF
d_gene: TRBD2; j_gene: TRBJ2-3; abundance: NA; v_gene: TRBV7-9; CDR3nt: TGTGCCAGCAGCTACTCCCTTGAGACTAGCGGCGATACGCAGTATTTT; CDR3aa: CASSYSLETSGDTQYF
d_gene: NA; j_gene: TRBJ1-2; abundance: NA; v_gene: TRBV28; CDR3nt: TGTGCCAGCAGTCCTGAGGACAGTCCCTCTGGCTACACCTTC; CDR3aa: CASSPEDSPSGYTF
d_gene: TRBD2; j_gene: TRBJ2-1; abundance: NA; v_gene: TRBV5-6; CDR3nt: TGTGCCAGCAGCTCAAACAGGGGACTAGCGGGAGTCAATGAGCAGTTCTTC; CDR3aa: CASSSNRGLAGVNEQFF
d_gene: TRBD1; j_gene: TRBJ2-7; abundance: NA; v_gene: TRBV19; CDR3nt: TGTGCCAGTAGTATTATGGGGACAGGGGACAACGAGCAGTACTTC; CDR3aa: CASSIMGTGDNEQYF
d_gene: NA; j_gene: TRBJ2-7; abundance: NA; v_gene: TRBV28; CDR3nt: TGTGCCAGCAGTTTAGAGGGTGATCCCTACGAGCAGTACTTC; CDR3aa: CASSLEGDPYEQYF
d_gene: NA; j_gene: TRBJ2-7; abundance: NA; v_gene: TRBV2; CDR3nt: TGTGCCAGCAGACTCTTCTTTGCAGAGCAGTACTTC; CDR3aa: CASRLFFAEQYF
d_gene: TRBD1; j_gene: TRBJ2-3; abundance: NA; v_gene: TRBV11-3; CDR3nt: TGTGCCAGCAGCACCAGACAGGGGAAAGATACGCAGTATTTT; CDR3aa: CASSTRQGKDTQYF
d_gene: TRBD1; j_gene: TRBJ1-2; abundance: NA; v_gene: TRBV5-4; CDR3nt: TGTGCCAGCAGATTGGGGGGGACAGGGAAATGGGATGGCTACACCTTC; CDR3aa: CASRLGGTGKWDGYTF
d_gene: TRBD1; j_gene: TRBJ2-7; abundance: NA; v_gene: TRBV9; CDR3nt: TGTGCCAGCAGCGTAGCTCTCACAGGGGGCAACGAGCAGTACTTC; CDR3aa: CASSVALTGGNEQYF
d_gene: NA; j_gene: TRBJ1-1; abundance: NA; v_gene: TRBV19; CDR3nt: TGTGCCAGTAGTATAACCAGGGTGACGGGTGAAGCTTTCTTT; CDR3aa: CASSITRVTGEAFF
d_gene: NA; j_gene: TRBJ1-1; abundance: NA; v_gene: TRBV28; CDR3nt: TGTGCCAGCAGGGTTGGGCGACGTGCGGGCCTCACTGAAGCTTTCTTT; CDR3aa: CASRVGRRAGLTEAFF
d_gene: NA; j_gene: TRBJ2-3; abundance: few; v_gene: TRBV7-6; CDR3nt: TGTGCCAGCAGCTCGCTCCCAGGGGGGAGGACAGATACGCAGTATTTT; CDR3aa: CASSSLPGGRTDTQYF
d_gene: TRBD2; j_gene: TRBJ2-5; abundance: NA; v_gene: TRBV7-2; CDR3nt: TGTGCCAGCAGCCGGGGGGGAGAGACCCAGTACTTC; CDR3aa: CASSRGGETQYF
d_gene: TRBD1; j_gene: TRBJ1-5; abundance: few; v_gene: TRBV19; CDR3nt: TGTGCCAGTAGTCTTGACAGGGGCAATCAGCCCCAGCATTTT; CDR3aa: CASSLDRGNQPQHF
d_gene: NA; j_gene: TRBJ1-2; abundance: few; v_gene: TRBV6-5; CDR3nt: TGTGCCAGCGGACTACAGCGGGGCTATGGCTACACCTTC; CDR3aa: CASGLQRGYGYTF
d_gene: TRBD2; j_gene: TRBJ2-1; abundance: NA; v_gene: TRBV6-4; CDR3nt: TGTGCCAGCAGTGCTGGGACTAGCCGGAATGAGCAGTTCTTC; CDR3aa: CASSAGTSRNEQFF
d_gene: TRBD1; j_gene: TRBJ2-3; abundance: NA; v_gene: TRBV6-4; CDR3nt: TGTGCCAGCAGCGTCCAACCGGGACAGGGAAGAGATACGCAGTATTTT; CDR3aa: CASSVQPGQGRDTQYF
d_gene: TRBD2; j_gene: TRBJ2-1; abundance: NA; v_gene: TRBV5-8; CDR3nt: TGTGCCGAGCGGGGCTCCTACAATGAGCAGTTCTTC; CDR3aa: CAERGSYNEQFF
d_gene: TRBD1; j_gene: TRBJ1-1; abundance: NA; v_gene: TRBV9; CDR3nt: TGTGCCAGCAGCGCCGTGGGGACAGGGACCCTCACTGAAGCTTTCTTT; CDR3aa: CASSAVGTGTLTEAFF
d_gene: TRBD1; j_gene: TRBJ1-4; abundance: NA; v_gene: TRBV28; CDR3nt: TGTGCCAGCAGAGTACAGGGGGCAACTAATGAAAAACTGTTTTTT; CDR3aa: CASRVQGATNEKLFF
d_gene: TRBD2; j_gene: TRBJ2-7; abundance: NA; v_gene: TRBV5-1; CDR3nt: TGCGCCAGCGCCGGGACTAGCCGTTCCTACGAGCAGTACTTC; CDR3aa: CASAGTSRSYEQYF
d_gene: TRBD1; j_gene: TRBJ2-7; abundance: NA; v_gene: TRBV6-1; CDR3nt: TGTGCCAGCAGCTCGGGGACAGGGTTATCCTACGAGCAGTACTTC; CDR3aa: CASSSGTGLSYEQYF
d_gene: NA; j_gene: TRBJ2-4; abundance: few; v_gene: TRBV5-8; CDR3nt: TGTGCCAGCAGCTTATTTGGGGGCCCAAACATTCAGTACTTC; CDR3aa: CASSLFGGPNIQYF
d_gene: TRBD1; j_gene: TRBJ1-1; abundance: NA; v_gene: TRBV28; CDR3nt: TGTGCCAGTAGGGGGCCGATGAACACTGAAGCTTTCTTT; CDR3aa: CASRGPMNTEAFF
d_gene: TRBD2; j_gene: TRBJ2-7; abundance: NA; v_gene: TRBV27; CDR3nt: TGTGCCAGCAGTTTATCCGGGCCGCTTGGGACTAGCGGGGCCTACGAGCAGTACTTC; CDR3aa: CASSLSGPLGTSGAYEQYF